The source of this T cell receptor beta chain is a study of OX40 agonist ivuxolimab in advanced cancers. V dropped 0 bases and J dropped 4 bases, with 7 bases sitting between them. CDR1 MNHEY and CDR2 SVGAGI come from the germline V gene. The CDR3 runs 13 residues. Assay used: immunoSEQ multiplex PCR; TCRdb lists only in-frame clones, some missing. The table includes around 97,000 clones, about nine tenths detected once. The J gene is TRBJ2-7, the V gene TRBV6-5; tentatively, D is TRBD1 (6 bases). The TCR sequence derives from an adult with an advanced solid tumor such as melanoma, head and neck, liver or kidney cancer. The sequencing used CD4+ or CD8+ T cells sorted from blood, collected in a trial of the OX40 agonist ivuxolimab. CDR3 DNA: TGTGCCAGCAGTTACTCGGACAGATACGAGCAGTACTTC. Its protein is CASSYSDRYEQYF.